These 25 T cell receptor beta chains were all obtained from the same sample, sequenced in a study of long-term antiretroviral therapy in people with HIV. Assay version v3.0 of immunoSEQ was used, and it was run at survey level. Clones were sequenced by immunoSEQ multiplex PCR, and TCRdb holds only the in-frame ones, with some missing. The data hold tens of thousands of clones, with roughly 84% observed a single time. The sample in question was unsorted PBMCs, obtained 2 years after starting antiretroviral therapy. These receptors were collected from a man in his fifties or sixties with HIV.

This clone was seen only a few times. The V and J genes are TRBV5-1 and TRBJ1-1; perhaps TRBD1 as D (5 bases). V was cut by 4 bases and J by 2 bases, with 12 bases left in between. CDR3 length: 14 amino acids. The germline V gene encodes CDR1 SGHRS and CDR2 YFSETQ. The CDR3 coding sequence is TGCGCCAGCAGCGACCTGGGGCGTAACACTGAAGCTTTCTTT. It codes for CASSDLGRNTEAFF.

The chain is built from TRBV6-1 and TRBJ2-3; 8 nucleotides line up with TRBD1. The CDR3 loop spans 14 amino acids. After removal of 8 bases from V and 6 bases from J, the junction contained 10 bases not matched to a gene. The germline V gene has CDR1 MNHNS and CDR2 SASEGT. The CDR3 DNA reads as TGTGCCAGCCGCCGAGCAGGGGGCTTGGATACGCAGTATTTT. It yields the protein CASRRAGGLDTQYF.

This clone has a handful of counts. V is TRBV4-2 and J is TRBJ2-1; perhaps TRBD2 as D (6 bases). CDR1 LGHNA and CDR2 YNFKEQ come from the germline V gene. V lost 5 bases to trimming and J lost 0 bases, with 11 bases between them. CDR3 length equals 15 residues. CDR3 loop: CASSSGFSSYNEQFF. The CDR3 region has the DNA TGTGCCAGCAGCAGCGGGTTCAGCTCCTACAATGAGCAGTTCTTC.

The rearrangement uses TRBV11-2 and TRBJ2-2, with D unclear. V was trimmed by 3 bases and J by 3 bases, leaving 14 bases between them. Looked up from germline, CDR1 is SGHAT and CDR2 is FQNNGV. The CDR3 runs 16 residues. In DNA, the CDR3 is TGTGCCAGCAGCTTGAGCTGGGATATGGACACCGGGGAGCTGTTTTTT. It encodes CASSLSWDMDTGELFF. The variable domain in full, completed from reference TRBV11-2 and TRBJ2-2, reads EAGVAQSPRYKIIEKRQSVAFWCNPISGHATLYWYQQILGQGPKLLIQFQNNGVVDDSQLPKDRFSAERLKGVDSTLKIQPAKLEDSAVYLCASSLSWDMDTGELFFGEGSRLTVL.

In DNA form, the CDR3 reads TGTGCCAGCAGCTGCAGTAGCAATCAGCCCCAGCATTTT. Translation: CASSCSSNQPQHF. The chain combines TRBV21-1 with TRBJ1-5; no DNA check was done on the table's D call, TRBD1. TRBV21-1 corresponds to a pseudogene. The CDR3 spans 13 residues.

V gene TRBV28 combines with J gene TRBJ1-2, with no clear D. Deletions cut 4 bases from V and 0 bases from J, with 9 bases between. The CDR3 sequence is 14 residues long. The germline gives CDR1 MDHEN, CDR2 SYDVKM. CDR3 bases: TGTGCCAGCAGTTCGTACAGCCCTAACTATGGCTACACCTTC. It yields the protein CASSSYSPNYGYTF.

A single count supports this clone. The chain links TRBV30 to TRBJ1-1; D perhaps matches TRBD1 (5 bases). V lost 5 bases, J lost 1 base, and 14 bases lay in between. The CDR3 sequence is 14 residues long. The germline V gene encodes CDR1 GTSNPN and CDR2 SVGIG (reference sequence). CDR3 nucleotides: TGTGCCTGGGTCCCGGGACTAACGAACACTGAAGCTTTCTTT. Amino acids: CAWVPGLTNTEAFF.

The chain recombines TRBV11-2 with TRBJ1-4, with no clear D. CDR1 SGHAT and CDR2 FQNNGV come from the germline V gene. This CDR3 contains 12 residues. V was cut by 2 bases and J by 2 bases, with 0 bases left in between. The CDR3 nucleotides are TGTGCCAGCAGCTTAACTAATGAAAAACTGTTTTTT. This codes for CASSLTNEKLFF.

The chain has TRBV4-3 and TRBJ1-2; unclear D gene. The germline CDR1 and CDR2 sequences are LGHNA and YSLEER. The V end was cut by 0 bases, the J end by 0 bases, with 11 bases between. The CDR3 has 16 amino acids. The CDR3 sequence is CASSQDEGTANYGYTF. DNA for the CDR3: TGCGCCAGCAGCCAAGATGAGGGTACGGCTAACTATGGCTACACCTTC.

The rearrangement uses TRBV7-9 and TRBJ2-1; D uncertain. V lost 5 bases and J 2 bases, leaving 10 bases between the germline ends. This CDR3 comprises 14 residues. Germline V gene lookup returns CDR1 SEHNR and CDR2 FQNEAQ (reference sequence). In DNA form, the CDR3 reads TGTGCCAGCAGCCGCTCAAGTACCTACAATGAGCAGTTCTTC. It codes for CASSRSSTYNEQFF. The full variable domain, in which reference TRBV7-9 and TRBJ2-1 provide the parts outside the CDR3, is DTGVSQNPRHKITKRGQNVTFRCDPISEHNRLYWYRQTLGQGPEFLTYFQNEAQLEKSRLLSDRFSAERPKGSFSTLEIQRTEQGDSAMYLCASSRSSTYNEQFFGPGTRLTVL.

This clone showed up just once. The gene calls are TRBV25-1 and TRBJ1-1; 8 nucleotides agree with TRBD1. The germline gives CDR1 MGHDK, CDR2 SYGVNS. The V and J ends lost 3 bases and 5 bases, in that order; junction bases with no gene match: 2. The CDR3 extends over 13 amino acids. CDR3 nucleotide sequence: TGTGCCAGCAGTGACAGGGGGCGGACTGAAGCTTTCTTT. This codes for CASSDRGRTEAFF.

The genes are TRBV19 and TRBJ2-3; 8 bases fit TRBD2. Per germline, CDR1 LNHDA and CDR2 SQIVND (reference sequence). J gave up 2 bases and V 3 bases, and 4 bases lay outside the gene matches. CDR3 length: 15 residues. The CDR3 reads CASSMRGAFTDTQYF. In nucleotides, the CDR3 is TGTGCCAGTAGTATGCGGGGGGCTTTCACAGATACGCAGTATTTT.

The chain couples TRBV10-3 to TRBJ2-2, with 10 bases that match TRBD2. There are 17 residues in the CDR3. From germline, CDR1 is ENHRY and CDR2 SYGVKD. The trim removed 6 bases at V and 7 bases at J, leaving 14 bases unmatched. CDR3 loop: CAIRASLTSGSHGELFF. DNA for the CDR3: TGTGCCATCAGAGCCAGTCTGACTAGCGGGTCTCACGGGGAGCTGTTTTTT.

V usage is TRBV7-9 and J usage is TRBJ1-1; tentatively, D is TRBD1 (5 bases). The germline V and J ends were trimmed by 4 bases and 1 base, with 7 bases remaining between them. The germline gives CDR1 SEHNR, CDR2 FQNEAQ (reference sequence). The CDR3 loop spans 13 amino acids. In DNA form, the CDR3 reads TGTGCCAGCAGCTCCGGGACGAACACTGAAGCTTTCTTT. Protein sequence: CASSSGTNTEAFF.

The chain has TRBV29-1 and TRBJ2-5; 7 positions match TRBD1. The J call is uncertain, as TRBJ2-7 better fits the DNA end. Germline assignment: CDR1 SQVTM and CDR2 ANQGSEA. This CDR3 has 12 amino acids. CDR3 sequence: CSAWDSSYEQYF. The CDR3 DNA is TGCAGCGCCTGGGACAGCTCCTACGAGCAGTACTTC.

The rearrangement joins TRBV9 to TRBJ1-2; D might be TRBD1 (5 bases). The CDR3 covers 14 residues. Per germline, CDR1 SGDLS and CDR2 YYNGEE. The ends were cut back, 3 bases at V and 8 bases at J, with 17 bases in the middle. The CDR3 is CASSGNTGWGGYTF. Written as DNA, the CDR3 is TGTGCCAGCAGCGGAAATACAGGATGGGGAGGCTACACCTTC.

This chain links TRBV6-6 with TRBJ1-1, with TRBD1 as a possible D gene (6 bases). Germline lookup yields CDR1 MNHNY and CDR2 SVGAGI (reference sequence). The ends were cut back, 4 bases at V and 1 base at J, with 10 bases in the middle. The CDR3 contains 14 residues. The CDR3 bases are TGTGCCAGCAGTTTCTGGGACAAGAACACTGAAGCTTTCTTT. Residues: CASSFWDKNTEAFF.

The chain uses TRBV11-2 and TRBJ2-3; 12 nucleotides line up with TRBD1. This CDR3 has 18 residues. The ends lost 5 bases at V and 3 bases at J; junction bases unmatched: 12. Germline-derived CDR1 and CDR2 are SGHAT and FQNNGV. CDR3 nucleotide sequence: TGTGCCAGCAGCCTCCTACCGGGACAGGGGGCTATTACAGATACGCAGTATTTT. This gives the protein CASSLLPGQGAITDTQYF.

The V and J genes are TRBV19 and TRBJ2-7; TRBD2 matches 8 bases. The junction had 5 bases not matched to a gene; V was cut back by 7 bases and J by 3 bases. The CDR3 runs 13 residues. CDR1 and CDR2 from the germline V gene are LNHDA and SQIVND (reference sequence). CDR3 region: CASKQAGDYEQYF. The CDR3 nucleotides read TGTGCCAGTAAACAAGCGGGAGACTACGAGCAGTACTTC.

This chain uses TRBV5-1 with TRBJ2-7; 8 bases agree with TRBD1. CDR3 length equals 14 residues. Trimming took 4 bases from V and 5 from J; bases not matched to a gene: 8. Germline CDR1 SGHRS, CDR2 YFSETQ. The CDR3 protein is CASSLWTGRHEQYF. In DNA, the CDR3 is TGCGCCAGCAGCCTTTGGACAGGGAGACACGAGCAGTACTTC.

This clone was found a few times. J is TRBJ1-2 and V is TRBV6-5, with a tentative D call TRBD1 (5 bases). Germline values: CDR1 MNHEY, CDR2 SVGAGI. This CDR3 contains 13 residues. Trimming cost V 2 bases and J 4 bases, with 8 bases left between them. CDR3 sequence (DNA): TGTGCCAGCAGTTACCTGGGACTCTATGGCTACACCTTC. Protein product: CASSYLGLYGYTF.

CDR3 coding DNA: TGCGCCAGCAGCCAAGATACGGGGGGCGTAGGGCAGCCCCAGCATTTT. It encodes CASSQDTGGVGQPQHF. The V gene is TRBV4-3, the J gene TRBJ1-5; possible D gene TRBD1, 6 bases. The germline V and J ends were trimmed by 0 bases and 7 bases, with 16 bases remaining between them. The CDR3 is 16 amino acids. Germline CDR1 and CDR2: LGHNA and YSLEER.

This chain joins TRBV2 and TRBJ1-5; 7 nucleotides agree with TRBD1. The CDR3 covers 16 residues. Germline trimming cut 1 base from V and 1 base from J; bases unmatched to any gene: 4. Germline V gene sequence: CDR1 SNHLY, CDR2 FYNNEI. The CDR3 DNA is TGTGCCAGCAGTGAAGATGGACAGGCAAGCAATCAGCCCCAGCATTTT. Amino acid sequence: CASSEDGQASNQPQHF.

The chain has TRBV7-9 and TRBJ1-1; 7 bases match TRBD1. This CDR3 has 16 residues. Germline trimming cut 1 base from V and 7 bases from J; bases unmatched to any gene: 12. Looked up from germline, CDR1 is SEHNR and CDR2 is FQNEAQ (reference sequence). CDR3 nucleotide sequence: TGTGCCAGCAGCTTAGATCCCCAGTCCCGGGACAGTGAAGCTTTCTTT. Amino acid sequence: CASSLDPQSRDSEAFF.

The chain is built from TRBV28 and TRBJ2-7, with TRBD1 matching over 8 bases. Germline V gene data show CDR1 as MDHEN and CDR2 as SYDVKM. With V trimmed by 5 bases and J by 3 bases, 6 bases remained unmatched. The CDR3 has 14 amino acids. For the CDR3, the DNA is TGTGCCAGCAGTATTGACAGGGGCAGCTACGAGCAGTACTTC. This encodes CASSIDRGSYEQYF.